These T cell receptor beta chains were read from a single sample in a study of shared clonotypes between healthy human individuals. The protocol was immunoSEQ multiplex PCR, while the TCRdb copy is restricted to in-frame clones and leaves out a portion. Of 2 million or so clones detected, just under 95% appear once; the ten largest clones hold roughly 1.1%. The specimen sequenced was naive CD8+ T cells sorted from blood. The receptors stem from a man aged 18 to 35 in good health. CDR3s include the opening cysteine and the closing phenylalanine or tryptophan.

V	J	CDR3
TRBV11-2	TRBJ2-7	CASSSRPPGRDEFYEQYF
TRBV5-6	TRBJ2-2	CASSPGASNTGELFF
TRBV7-9	TRBJ2-7	CASSPFLGTGSYEQYF
TRBV5-6	TRBJ2-7	CASSLLDRGPYEQYF
TRBV4-2	TRBJ1-5	CASSQLYPLEGNQPQHF
TRBV19	TRBJ2-1	CASSILAEYNEQFF
TRBV10-3	TRBJ2-7	CAISGGAGGPYEQYF
TRBV7-9	TRBJ2-7	CASSLMLEIDEQYF
TRBV11-2	TRBJ2-7	CASGNPTFSYEQYF
TRBV15	TRBJ1-6	CATSRDGVSTSPLHF
TRBV19	TRBJ1-1	CASSIGSHTEAFF
TRBV19	TRBJ1-2	CASSTGAANYGYTF
TRBV6-5	TRBJ2-7	CASSYPTEGRYEQYF